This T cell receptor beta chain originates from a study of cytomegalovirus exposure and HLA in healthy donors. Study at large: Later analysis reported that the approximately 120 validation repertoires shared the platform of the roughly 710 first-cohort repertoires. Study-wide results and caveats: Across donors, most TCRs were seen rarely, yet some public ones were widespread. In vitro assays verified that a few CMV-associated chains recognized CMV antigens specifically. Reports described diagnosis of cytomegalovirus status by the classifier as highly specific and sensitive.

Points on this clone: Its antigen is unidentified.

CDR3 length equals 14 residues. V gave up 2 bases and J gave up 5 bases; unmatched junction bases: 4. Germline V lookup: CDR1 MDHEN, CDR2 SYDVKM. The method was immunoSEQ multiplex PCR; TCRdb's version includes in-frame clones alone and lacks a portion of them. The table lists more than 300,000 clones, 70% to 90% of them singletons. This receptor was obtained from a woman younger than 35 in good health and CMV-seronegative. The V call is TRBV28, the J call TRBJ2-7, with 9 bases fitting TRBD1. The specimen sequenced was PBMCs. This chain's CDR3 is CASSLRDRVDEQYF. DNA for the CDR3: TGTGCCAGCAGTTTACGGGACAGGGTTGACGAGCAGTACTTC.